This record looks at one TCR beta chain sequence and its context. The antigen remains undetermined. Primers: 60 Vbeta forward and 13 Jbeta reverse. Using immunoSEQ multiplex PCR, the repertoire was profiled, and TCRdb retains in-frame clones only, with some absent. Altogether 82,000 or so clones are present, roughly 9.1% being singletons, with the ten largest covering approximately 23%. This specimen comes from a study of cytomegalovirus exposure and HLA in healthy donors. General study findings and limits: As a later analysis showed, several of the most significant clusters appeared to be linked to common viral pathogens. The authors reported that TCR beta sequences could predict HLA-A and HLA-B alleles. These predictions were accurate for most subjects in the first cohort.

It was healthy bone marrow donors who served as donors. The sequence was collected from a man aged 55 to 69 in good health and CMV-seropositive. Sequencing was carried out using PBMCs.

CDR3 sequence reads: CASNQRDPSSSADTQYF. For the CDR3, the DNA is TGTGCCAGCAATCAGCGGGACCCGAGCTCTAGCGCAGATACGCAGTATTTT. The J gene is TRBJ2-3, the V gene TRBV27, with 7 bases identical to TRBD2. In germline, CDR1 is MNHEY, CDR2 SMNVEV (reference sequence). The trim removed 7 bases at V and 4 bases at J, leaving 17 bases unmatched. The length of the CDR3 is 17 residues.